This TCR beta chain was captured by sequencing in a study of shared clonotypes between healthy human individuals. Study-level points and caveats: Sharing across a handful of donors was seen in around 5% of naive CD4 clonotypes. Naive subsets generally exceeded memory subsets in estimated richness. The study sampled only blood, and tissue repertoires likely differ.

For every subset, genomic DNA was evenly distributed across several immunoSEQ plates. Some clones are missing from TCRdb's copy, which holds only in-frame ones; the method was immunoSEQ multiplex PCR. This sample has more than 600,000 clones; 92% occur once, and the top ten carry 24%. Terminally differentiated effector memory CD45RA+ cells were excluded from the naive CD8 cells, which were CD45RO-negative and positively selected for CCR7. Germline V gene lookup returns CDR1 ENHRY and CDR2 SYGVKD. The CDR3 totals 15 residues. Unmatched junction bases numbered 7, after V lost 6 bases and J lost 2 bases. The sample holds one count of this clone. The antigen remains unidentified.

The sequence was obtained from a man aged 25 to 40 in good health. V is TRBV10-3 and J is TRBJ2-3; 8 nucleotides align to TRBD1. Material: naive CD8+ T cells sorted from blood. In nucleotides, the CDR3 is TGTGCCATCAGCCAGAGGACAGGGCCCACAGATACGCAGTATTTT. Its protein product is CAISQRTGPTDTQYF.